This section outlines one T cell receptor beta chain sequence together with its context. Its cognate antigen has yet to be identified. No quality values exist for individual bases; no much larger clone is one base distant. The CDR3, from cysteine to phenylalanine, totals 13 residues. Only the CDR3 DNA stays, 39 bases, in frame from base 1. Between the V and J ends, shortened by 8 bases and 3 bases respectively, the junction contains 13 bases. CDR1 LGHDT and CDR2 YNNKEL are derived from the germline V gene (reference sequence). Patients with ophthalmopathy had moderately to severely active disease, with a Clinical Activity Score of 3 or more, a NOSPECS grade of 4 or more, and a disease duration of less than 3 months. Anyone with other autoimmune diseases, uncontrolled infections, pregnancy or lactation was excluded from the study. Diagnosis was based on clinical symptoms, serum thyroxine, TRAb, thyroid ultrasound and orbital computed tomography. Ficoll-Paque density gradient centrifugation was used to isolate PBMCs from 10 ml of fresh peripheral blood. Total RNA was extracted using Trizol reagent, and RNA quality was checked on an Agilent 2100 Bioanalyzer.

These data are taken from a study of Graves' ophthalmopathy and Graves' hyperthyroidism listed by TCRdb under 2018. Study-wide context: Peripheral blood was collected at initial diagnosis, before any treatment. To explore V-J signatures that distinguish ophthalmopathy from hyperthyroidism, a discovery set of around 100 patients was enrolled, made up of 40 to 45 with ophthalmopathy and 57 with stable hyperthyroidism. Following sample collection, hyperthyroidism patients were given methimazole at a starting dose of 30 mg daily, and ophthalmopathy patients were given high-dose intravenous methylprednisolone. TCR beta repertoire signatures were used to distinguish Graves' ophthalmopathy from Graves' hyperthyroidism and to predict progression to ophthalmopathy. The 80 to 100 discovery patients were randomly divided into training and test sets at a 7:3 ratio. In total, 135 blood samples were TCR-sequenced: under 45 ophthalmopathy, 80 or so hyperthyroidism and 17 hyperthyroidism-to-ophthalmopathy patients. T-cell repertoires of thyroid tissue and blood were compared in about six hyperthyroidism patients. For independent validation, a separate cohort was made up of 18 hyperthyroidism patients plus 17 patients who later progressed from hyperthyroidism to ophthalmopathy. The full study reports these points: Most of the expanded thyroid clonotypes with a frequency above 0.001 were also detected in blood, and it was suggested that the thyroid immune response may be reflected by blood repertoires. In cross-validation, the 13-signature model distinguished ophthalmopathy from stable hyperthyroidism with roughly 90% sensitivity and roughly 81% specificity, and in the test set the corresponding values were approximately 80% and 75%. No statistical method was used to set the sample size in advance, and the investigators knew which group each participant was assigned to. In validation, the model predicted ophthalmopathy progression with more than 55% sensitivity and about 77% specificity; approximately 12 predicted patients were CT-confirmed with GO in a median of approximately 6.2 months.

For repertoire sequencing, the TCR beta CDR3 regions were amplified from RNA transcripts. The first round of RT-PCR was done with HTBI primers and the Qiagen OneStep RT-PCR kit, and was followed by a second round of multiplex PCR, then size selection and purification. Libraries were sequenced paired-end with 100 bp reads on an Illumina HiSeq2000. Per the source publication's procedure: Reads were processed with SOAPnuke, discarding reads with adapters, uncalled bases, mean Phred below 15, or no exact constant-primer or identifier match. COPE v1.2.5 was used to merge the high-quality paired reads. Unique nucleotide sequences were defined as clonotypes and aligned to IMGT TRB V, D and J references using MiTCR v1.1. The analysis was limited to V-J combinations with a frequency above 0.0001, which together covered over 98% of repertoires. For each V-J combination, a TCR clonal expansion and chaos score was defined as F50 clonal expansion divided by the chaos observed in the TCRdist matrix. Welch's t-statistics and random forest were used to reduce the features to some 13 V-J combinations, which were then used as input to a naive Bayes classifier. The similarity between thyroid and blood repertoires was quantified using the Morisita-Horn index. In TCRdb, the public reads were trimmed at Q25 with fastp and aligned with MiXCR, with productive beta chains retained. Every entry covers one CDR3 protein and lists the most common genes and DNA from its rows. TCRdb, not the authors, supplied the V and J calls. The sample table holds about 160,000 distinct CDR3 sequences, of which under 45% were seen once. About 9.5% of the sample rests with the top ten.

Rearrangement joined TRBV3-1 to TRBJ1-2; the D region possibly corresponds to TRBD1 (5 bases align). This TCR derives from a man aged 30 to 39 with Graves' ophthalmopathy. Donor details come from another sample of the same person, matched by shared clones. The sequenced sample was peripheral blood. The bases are TGTGCCAGCTCGTTCAGGGCGGACTATGGCTACACCTTC. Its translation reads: CASSFRADYGYTF. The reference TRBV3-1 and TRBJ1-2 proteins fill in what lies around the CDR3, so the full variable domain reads DTAVSQTPKYLVTQMGNDKSIKCEQNLGHDTMYWYKQDSKKFLKIMFSYNNKELIINETVPNRFSPKSPDKAHLNLHINSLELGDSAVYFCASSFRADYGYTFGSGTRLTVV.